The entry below gives a single T cell receptor beta chain sequence along with its context. As yet, its antigen is unknown. As TCR cDNA was made by 5'RACE template switching, a universal primer site and UMIs were added. TCRdb used MiXCR to reprocess the 5' RACE reads, holding one entry per CDR3 protein. Among about 74,000 distinct CDR3 sequences listed, roughly 7.4% were seen once. The data derive from a study of T cells after yellow fever vaccination. On the study more broadly: Where fractions had low cell numbers, libraries were prepared from them with the SMART-Seq v4 Ultra Low Input RNA kit.

Trimming shortened V by 10 bases and J by 0 bases, and 12 bases separated the two germline ends. The CDR3 is made up of 13 amino acids. Findings and limits, study-wide: Subsequent to the booster, the majority of primary-vaccination clones reappeared (under 98% CD4, more than 70% CD8).

The sequenced sample was CD8+ T cells sorted from PBMCs, obtained 4 to 5 days after the first yellow fever vaccination. The source of this sequence is a man between 18 and 29 years old who received the YFV17D yellow fever vaccine. V gene TRBV12-3 or TRBV12-4 combines with J gene TRBJ2-5; D not certain. The CDR3 coding sequence is TGTGCCACAACGGACGTGTACCAAGAGACCCAGTACTTC. It is translated as CATTDVYQETQYF.